This TCR beta chain was sequenced for a study of beta chain features in type 1 diabetes. Trimming shortened V by 0 bases and J by 1 base, and 14 bases separated the two germline ends. Germline CDR1 is LGHNA and CDR2 is YSLEER. The CDR3 has 17 residues. On this clone itself: Antigen specificity is unknown. Other DNA sequences in the sample encode the same CDR3.

Study conclusions and caveats: PCR might pick shorter templates more often, in the same way for patients and controls. Shortening of TCRB CDR3s, moderate but significant, appeared in all four CD4+ subsets of Type 1 diabetes patients.

A sort by CD45RO/CCR7/CD25/CD127/CD95/CD27 yielded CD4+ naive, central memory, regulatory and stem cell-like memory cells. Expressed TCRB transcripts got sequenced, as all isolated RNA was reverse transcribed. An average about 3.6 million reads came from naive, central memory and regulatory T cell samples. Clones were sequenced by immunoSEQ multiplex PCR, and TCRdb holds only the in-frame ones, with some missing. The top ten clones hold around 0.12% of a sample with about 650,000 clones, roughly an eighth of them seen once. Sequencing was done on a sample of naive CD4+ T cells from blood. The receptor comes from a man aged 25 to 40 with type 1 diabetes. The rearrangement uses TRBV4-3 and TRBJ2-3, with D possibly being TRBD1 or TRBD2 (5 bases each). CDR3 bases: TGCGCCAGCAGCCAAGATGGGGACCGGCGGGGCACAGATACGCAGTATTTT. Its protein is CASSQDGDRRGTDTQYF.